This T cell receptor beta chain came from a study of patients with pleural tuberculosis. TCRdb used MiXCR to reprocess the reads, holding one entry per CDR3 protein. The sample includes about 50,000 distinct CDR3 sequences, around 6.7% of them seen just once. Trimming left V 0 bases short and J 6 bases short, with 6 bases between. The CDR3 runs 13 residues. The germline CDR1 and CDR2 sequences are ENHRY and SYGVKD. Ten or more counts support this clonotype. The receptor was isolated from a human donor with pleural tuberculosis. The rearrangement joins TRBV10-3 to TRBJ2-1; possibly TRBD1 for D (6 bases). Here the CDR3 reads CAISESTGNEQFF. In nucleotides, the CDR3 is TGTGCCATCAGTGAGTCGACAGGCAATGAGCAGTTCTTC.